This is a list of T cell receptor beta chains from one sample in a study of shared clonotypes between healthy human individuals. Clones were sequenced by immunoSEQ multiplex PCR, and TCRdb holds only the in-frame ones, with some missing. The sample has about 1.4 million clones, around 95% seen once; the top ten hold roughly 1.2%. Sequenced material: naive CD4+ T cells sorted from blood. The receptors shown here come from a man younger than 40 in good health. Each CDR3 is given without its conserved first and last residue. Each record gives: CDR3 protein, V gene, J gene.

ASRPRIVTGELF	TRBV11-2	TRBJ2-2
ASSLKRYT	TRBV7-9	TRBJ1-2
ASSLGQTPYEQY	TRBV5-1	TRBJ2-7
ASSMLLARRSFGEQY	TRBV19	TRBJ2-7
ASSSGQGPNTGELF	TRBV5-4	TRBJ2-2
ASDRGTSPDTQY	TRBV7-9	TRBJ2-3
AISPRSTDTQY	TRBV10-3	TRBJ2-3
ASGQGTDTQY	TRBV2	TRBJ2-3
ASSSALGNTIY	TRBV27	TRBJ1-3
ASSTGTSGSMEETQY	TRBV28	TRBJ2-5
ASTLTYFRGGVVQPQH	TRBV19	TRBJ1-5
ASSPGTSGRAIDTQY	TRBV5-1	TRBJ2-3
ASSRQGTYNEQF	TRBV14	TRBJ2-1
ATSRTSGDYNEQF	TRBV15	TRBJ2-1
ASSLARANTGELF	TRBV7-6	TRBJ2-2
ASSESLGETQY	TRBV10-1	TRBJ2-5
ASSAGNEQY	TRBV25-1	TRBJ2-7
ASSQGGTNSYNEQF	TRBV4-2	TRBJ2-1
ASSPGAQGKGNTEAF	TRBV7-9	TRBJ1-1
ASSSPGLAKETQY	TRBV27	TRBJ2-5
ASSLEDPSRTEAF	TRBV5-1	TRBJ1-1
ASSPLREMDTIY	TRBV18	TRBJ1-3
SVRHSSGNTIY	TRBV29-1	TRBJ1-3
ASSLWIGQPQH	TRBV7-8	TRBJ1-5
ASRPLEVSVDTQY	TRBV7-7	TRBJ2-3
ASKTGDNTEAF	TRBV28	TRBJ1-1
ASRDRGRGYGYT	TRBV28	TRBJ1-2
ASSYGGRGRLGEQY	TRBV28	TRBJ2-7
ASSQDFSGAEEKLF	TRBV4-2	TRBJ1-4
ASSQFTGTGRVSYEQY	TRBV23-1	TRBJ2-7
ASSSLDRVLQPQH	TRBV7-8	TRBJ1-5
ASSLSPLAGAVDGELF	TRBV27	TRBJ2-2
ARAGGITDTQY	TRBV30	TRBJ2-3
ASSLLGDRVNNEQF	TRBV27	TRBJ2-1
ASSIDGGIYSNQPQH	TRBV19	TRBJ1-5
ASRVRTEIEAF	TRBV2	TRBJ1-1
ASSLLGQGSYEQY	TRBV28	TRBJ2-7
ASSDRGIREKLF	TRBV2	TRBJ1-4
ASSWITGEGTDTQY	TRBV5-1	TRBJ2-3
ASSPSGQGVLIGELF	TRBV5-6	TRBJ2-2
ASSQPPSGAMNTEAF	TRBV4-1	TRBJ1-1
ASSSGQLSLNTEAF	TRBV5-1	TRBJ1-1
ASSWYPTGGAKGANVLT	TRBV18	TRBJ2-6
ASKFISVGETQY	TRBV6-1	TRBJ2-5
ASSLEETSDGYT	TRBV11-2	TRBJ1-2